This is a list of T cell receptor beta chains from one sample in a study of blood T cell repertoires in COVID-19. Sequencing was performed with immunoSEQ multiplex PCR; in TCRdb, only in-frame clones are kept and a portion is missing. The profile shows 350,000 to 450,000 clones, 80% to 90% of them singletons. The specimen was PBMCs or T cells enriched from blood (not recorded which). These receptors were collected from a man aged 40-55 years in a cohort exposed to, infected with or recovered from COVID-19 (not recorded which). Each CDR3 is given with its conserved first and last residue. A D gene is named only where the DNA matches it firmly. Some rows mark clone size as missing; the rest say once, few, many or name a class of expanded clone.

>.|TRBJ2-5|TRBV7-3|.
CASSPSGLAQETQYF
TGTGCCAGCAGCCCCTCGGGACTGGCCCAAGAGACCCAGTACTTC
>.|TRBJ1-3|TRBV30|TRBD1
CAWNLGQSGANTIYF
TGTGCCTGGAACCTGGGACAGTCCGGGGCGAACACCATATATTTT
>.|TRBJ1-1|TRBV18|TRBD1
CASSPGQDVEAFF
TGTGCCAGCTCACCGGGACAGGACGTTGAAGCTTTCTTT
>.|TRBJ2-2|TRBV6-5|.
CASSQDSPGELFF
TGTGCCAGCAGTCAGGACAGCCCCGGGGAGCTGTTTTTT
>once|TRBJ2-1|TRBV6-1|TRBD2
CASSGLAGDGEQFF
TGTGCCAGCAGTGGACTAGCGGGAGACGGTGAGCAGTTCTTC
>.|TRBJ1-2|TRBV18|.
CASSESRGGYYGYTF
TGTGCCAGCTCGGAATCGCGCGGCGGTTACTATGGCTACACCTTC
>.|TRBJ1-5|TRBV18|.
CASSPLTGNQPQHF
TGTGCCAGCTCACCATTGACAGGAAATCAGCCCCAGCATTTT
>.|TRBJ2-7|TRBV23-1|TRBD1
CASSQRDSCYEQYF
TGCGCCAGCAGTCAACGGGACAGCTGCTACGAGCAGTACTTC
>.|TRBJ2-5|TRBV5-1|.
CASSKWGLQETQYF
TGCGCCAGCAGTAAATGGGGCCTCCAAGAGACCCAGTACTTC
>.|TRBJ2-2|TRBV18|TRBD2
CASSPVAGVTGELFF
TGTGCCAGCTCACCAGTAGCGGGAGTTACCGGGGAGCTGTTTTTT
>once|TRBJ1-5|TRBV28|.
CASRTAGANQPQHF
TGTGCCAGCCGGACAGCTGGGGCCAATCAGCCCCAGCATTTT
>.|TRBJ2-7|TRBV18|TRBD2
CASSPTGTSVSEQYF
TGTGCCAGCTCACCAACCGGGACTAGTGTTTCAGAGCAGTACTTC
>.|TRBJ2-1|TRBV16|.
CASSHGTVLAESSYNEQFF
TGTGCCAGCAGCCATGGGACGGTTTTAGCGGAAAGCTCCTACAATGAGCAGTTCTTC
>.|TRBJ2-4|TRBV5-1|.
CASRVEGTTKNIQYF
TGCGCCAGCCGCGTCGAGGGCACTACCAAAAACATTCAGTACTTC
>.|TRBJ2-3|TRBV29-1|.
CSAIDTDTQYF
TGCAGCGCAATAGACACAGATACGCAGTATTTT
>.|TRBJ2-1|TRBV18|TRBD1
CASSPPGQGAGEQFF
TGTGCCAGCTCACCACCGGGACAGGGAGCGGGTGAGCAGTTCTTC
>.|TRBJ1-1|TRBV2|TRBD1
CASSRTGFAEAFF
TGTGCCAGCAGCAGGACAGGGTTCGCTGAAGCTTTCTTT
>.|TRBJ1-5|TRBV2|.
CASSEAYSNQPQHF
TGTGCCAGCAGTGAGGCTTATAGCAATCAGCCCCAGCATTTT
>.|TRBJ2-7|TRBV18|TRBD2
CASSPAGGLQYEQYF
TGTGCCAGCTCACCAGCGGGAGGGCTGCAGTACGAGCAGTACTTC
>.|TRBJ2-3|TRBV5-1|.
CASSRTETTDTQYF
TGCGCCAGCAGCCGGACAGAAACCACAGATACGCAGTATTTT
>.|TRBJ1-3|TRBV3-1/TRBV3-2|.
CAETQGSTGNTIYF
TGTGCCGAAACGCAGGGGTCGACTGGAAACACCATATATTTT
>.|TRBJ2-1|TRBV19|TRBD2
CANASGWDNEQFF
TGTGCCAACGCTAGCGGGTGGGACAATGAGCAGTTCTTC
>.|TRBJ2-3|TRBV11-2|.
CASSLDGSLASTDTQYF
TGTGCCAGCAGCTTAGATGGGTCTCTAGCCTCCACAGATACGCAGTATTTT
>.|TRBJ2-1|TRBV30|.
CAWSEQGGSSYNEQFF
TGTGCCTGGAGTGAGCAGGGGGGAAGCTCCTACAATGAGCAGTTCTTC
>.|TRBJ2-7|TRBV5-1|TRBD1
CASSLGQGFLYEQYF
TGCGCCAGCAGCTTGGGACAGGGGTTTCTCTACGAGCAGTACTTC
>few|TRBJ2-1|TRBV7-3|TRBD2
CASSPGLADYNEQFF
TGTGCCAGCAGCCCTGGACTAGCGGACTACAATGAGCAGTTCTTC
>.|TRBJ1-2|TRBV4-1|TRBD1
CASSRGQGMGYGYTF
TGCGCCAGCAGCCGAGGACAGGGAATGGGCTATGGCTACACCTTC
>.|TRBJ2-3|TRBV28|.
CASSLGSAEVGGYF
TGTGCCAGCAGTTTAGGTTCGGCGGAGGTCGGCGGGTATTTT
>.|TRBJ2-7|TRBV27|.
CASSFGMSYEQYF
TGTGCCAGCAGTTTTGGCATGTCCTACGAGCAGTACTTC
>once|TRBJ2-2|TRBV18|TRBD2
CASSPITSGLAGGAGELFF
TGTGCCAGCTCACCGATAACGTCGGGACTAGCGGGAGGGGCCGGGGAGCTGTTTTTT
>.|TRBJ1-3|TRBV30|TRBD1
CAWSSGGAGNTIYF
TGTGCCTGGAGCTCAGGGGGCGCCGGAAACACCATATATTTT
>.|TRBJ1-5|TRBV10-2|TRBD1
CASSDQGAQPQHF
TGCGCCAGCAGTGACCAGGGGGCCCAGCCCCAGCATTTT